The 13 T cell receptor beta chains below all came from one sample that was sequenced in a study of CD4+ T cells in melanoma (dated by TCRdb to the early 2020s). Library preparation was by the immunoSEQ multiplex PCR assay. In TCRdb, the immuneACCESS table is reduced to in-frame sequences with V and J assigned. These tables do not hold every clone; where another copy was compared, an unresolved V gene accounts for under half, and the others remain unexplained. The table for this sample lists about 50,000 clones; nearly 90% of them were counted only once. About 11% of the sample lies in the top ten. The sample was peripheral blood. The receptor set was obtained from a human donor with melanoma.

J is TRBJ1-2 and V is TRBV6-5; the D is unclear. The V end was cut by 0 bases, the J end by 7 bases, with 15 bases between. Germline lookup yields CDR1 MNHEY and CDR2 SVGAGI. The CDR3 totals 15 residues. CDR3 residues: CASSYSSIRGFGYTF. The CDR3 region has the DNA TGTGCCAGCAGTTACTCGTCCATACGGGGATTTGGCTACACCTTC.

The V and J genes are TRBV7-8 and TRBJ1-5, with 9 bases matching TRBD1. The J segment lost 7 bases and the V segment lost 9 bases, leaving 10 bases of the junction unmatched. This CDR3 has 14 amino acids. Germline V gene sequence: CDR1 SGHVS, CDR2 FQNEAQ. CDR3 region: CASGAGTGSQPQHF. The CDR3 nucleotides read TGTGCCAGTGGGGCCGGGACAGGGTCCCAGCCCCAGCATTTT.

About this clone itself: Because the CDR3 is missing its conserved closing phenylalanine or tryptophan, this is likely a read error. It is unclear where the CDR3 begins or ends on the DNA, so no DNA is shown, and the CDR3 is as TCRdb lists it. The rearrangement uses TRBV5-1 and TRBJ2-7; whether TRBD2, the table's D call, matches the DNA was not checked. Germline-derived CDR1 and CDR2 are SGHRS and YFSETQ. The CDR3 region is 13 residues in length, termini included. CDR3 in amino acids: CASSLEGTSEFRI.

Here the CDR3 DNA reads TGTGCCAGCAGCTTTCCGGGCTCTGGAAACACCATATATTTT. It encodes CASSFPGSGNTIYF. V is TRBV7-9 and J is TRBJ1-3; D unclear. With 3 bases removed from V and 0 bases from J, the gap between germline ends came to 6 bases. The CDR3 covers 14 residues. Germline CDR1 is SEHNR and CDR2 is FQNEAQ (reference sequence).

This clone has a single count. V usage is TRBV5-1 and J usage is TRBJ1-2; D call uncertain. Germline CDR1 is SGHRS and CDR2 is YFSETQ. V lost 0 bases, J lost 1 base, and 10 bases lay in between. There are 15 residues in the CDR3. The CDR3 region is CASSLGLSGNYGYTF. For the CDR3, the DNA is TGCGCCAGCAGCTTGGGTCTGTCGGGTAACTATGGCTACACCTTC.

The chain is built from TRBV29-1 and TRBJ2-2, with D perhaps matching TRBD2 (6 bases). CDR1 and CDR2 from the germline V gene are SQVTM and ANQGSEA. Trimming cost V 3 bases and J 4 bases, with 12 bases left between them. The CDR3 loop spans 14 amino acids. CDR3 sequence: CSVEEGRSTGELFF. The CDR3 bases are TGCAGCGTTGAGGAGGGGCGCAGCACCGGGGAGCTGTTTTTT.

The chain employs TRBV7-9 and TRBJ2-2; D may be TRBD2 (6 bases). V lost 5 bases, J lost 4 bases, and 20 bases lay in between. CDR1 and CDR2 from the germline V gene are SEHNR and FQNEAQ (reference sequence). The CDR3 extends over 17 amino acids. CDR3 sequence reads: CASSGARGPSRTGELFF. The DNA of the CDR3 is TGTGCCAGCAGCGGGGCGCGGGGCCCTAGCCGCACCGGGGAGCTGTTTTTT.

The chain employs TRBV4-1 and TRBJ2-7; D unresolved. Germline values: CDR1 MGHRA, CDR2 YSYEKL. The germline V and J ends were trimmed by 3 bases and 2 bases, with 20 bases remaining between them. This CDR3 has 17 residues. Here the CDR3 DNA reads TGCGCCAGCAGCCAGGCCGGGCCGCCAATTAACACCTACGAGCAGTACTTC. It is translated as CASSQAGPPINTYEQYF.

The genes are TRBV21-1 and TRBJ1-2. TRBV21-1 is recorded as a pseudogene. This CDR3 has 10 amino acids. The CDR3 spells CASSNGGYTF. The DNA of the CDR3 is TGTGCCAGCAGCAACGGGGGCTACACCTTC.

This chain joins TRBV28 and TRBJ1-1; D is undetermined. The CDR3 spans 15 residues. The V and J ends lost 7 bases and 7 bases respectively, with 22 bases between them. From germline, CDR1 is MDHEN and CDR2 SYDVKM. The CDR3 DNA reads as TGTGCCAGCACCTTAGGAGGGCGGGGTCGCTTTGAAGCTTTCTTT. This codes for CASTLGGRGRFEAFF.

The rearrangement uses TRBV25-1 and TRBJ2-5; tentatively, D is TRBD1 or TRBD2 (5 bases each). This CDR3 is 14 amino acids long. With 1 base removed from V and 5 bases from J, the gap between germline ends came to 11 bases. The V gene's germline CDR1 is MGHDK and CDR2 SYGVNS. In nucleotides, the CDR3 is TGTGCCAGCAGTGAATTGGGGGATAGGGAGACCCAGTACTTC. Translating gives CASSELGDRETQYF.

The chain combines TRBV18 with TRBJ1-1, with D maybe TRBD1 (5 bases). The CDR3 sequence is 14 residues long. Trimming cost V 3 bases and J 5 bases, with 13 bases left between them. The germline gives CDR1 KGHSH, CDR2 LQKENI. Here the CDR3 DNA reads TGTGCCAGCTCACCGGGGCATAGTAGGACTGAAGCTTTCTTT. Translated, it gives CASSPGHSRTEAFF.

This chain connects TRBV28 to TRBJ1-1; D is ambiguous. The V end was cut by 2 bases, the J end by 3 bases, with 25 bases between. Germline V gene data show CDR1 as MDHEN and CDR2 as SYDVKM. The CDR3 has 19 residues. The CDR3 DNA reads as TGTGCCAGCAGTTTACGACTTCGGGCCTTGTCATACGTGGACACTGAAGCTTTCTTT. Its translation is CASSLRLRALSYVDTEAFF.